These T cell receptor beta chains were read from a single sample in a study of T cell changes during pregnancy in multiple sclerosis. Libraries were prepared by immunoSEQ multiplex PCR; TCRdb keeps only in-frame clonotypes and omits some of them. This sample has around 61,000 clones, with around 91% found just once. Sequences were derived from peripheral blood, sampled in the third trimester of pregnancy. Every receptor here comes from a female donor in good health, enrolled as a control in a pregnancy study. Each CDR3 is given with its conserved first and last residue. A D gene is named only where the DNA matches it firmly. Some rows have no size entry. The others give once, few or many, or a class for an expanded clone.

J | D | V | size | DNA | CDR3
TRBJ1-2 | . | TRBV7-9 | . | TGTGCCAGCAGCTTAGAGAGGACAGCCTATGGCTACACCTTC | CASSLERTAYGYTF
TRBJ2-3 | TRBD1 | TRBV7-2 | . | TGTGCCAGCACCCCGACAGGGCTGGGAAATACGCAGTATTTT | CASTPTGLGNTQYF
TRBJ2-7 | . | TRBV4-2 | . | TGTGCCAGCAGCCAAGGTATCGACAGGACCTACGAGCAGTACTTC | CASSQGIDRTYEQYF
TRBJ1-2 | . | TRBV6-5 | . | TGTGCCAGCAGCCCCCCTCGAGGGAGAGGTGGCTACACCTTC | CASSPPRGRGGYTF
TRBJ2-3 | TRBD2 | TRBV2 | . | TGTGCCAGCAGTGATAAGGCGGGGGGGGCCGCAGATACGCAGTATTTT | CASSDKAGGAADTQYF
TRBJ2-3 | TRBD2 | TRBV9 | . | TGTGCCAGCAGCGTAGAAGTCTCGCGGGGGAGGGGCACAGATACGCAGTATTTT | CASSVEVSRGRGTDTQYF
TRBJ1-2 | TRBD1 | TRBV19 | . | TGTGCCAGTAGTATGGGAACAGGGGACTATGGCTACACCTTC | CASSMGTGDYGYTF
TRBJ1-4 | . | TRBV27 | few | TGTGCCAGCAGTTTAGGAGGCCCCGGGTGGGAAAAACTGTTTTTT | CASSLGGPGWEKLFF
TRBJ2-3 | . | TRBV29-1 | . | TGCAGCGTTGGAGGGCCCTCGGCAGGCACAGATACGCAGTATTTT | CSVGGPSAGTDTQYF
TRBJ1-2 | . | TRBV30 | . | TGTGCTGGGGGGGCAGGGTGGGCCTATGGCTACACCTTC | CAGGAGWAYGYTF
TRBJ2-2 | TRBD2 | TRBV4-2 | . | TGTGCCAGCAGCCCCCCGCGCGGGGGAGGCACCGGGGAGCTGTTTTTT | CASSPPRGGGTGELFF
TRBJ2-7 | . | TRBV6-6 | once | TGTGCCAGCAGTCCCGCAGTCTCCTACGAGCAGTACTTC | CASSPAVSYEQYF
TRBJ1-2 | TRBD1 | TRBV7-2 | . | TGTGCCAGCAGCGAAACAGGGGCCGGCGGCTACACCTTC | CASSETGAGGYTF
TRBJ1-4 | . | TRBV10-3 | . | TGTGCCATCAGGGCGGGGGAAAAACTGTTTTTT | CAIRAGEKLFF
TRBJ1-1 | . | TRBV14 | . | TGTGCCAGCAGCCTCCGGGACACGGTCACTGAAGCTTTCTTT | CASSLRDTVTEAFF
TRBJ2-6 | TRBD1 | TRBV7-2 | . | TGTGCCAGCAGCCGGGGACAGGGGGCCCGCCGGTCTGGGGCCAACGTCCTGACTTTC | CASSRGQGARRSGANVLTF
TRBJ2-7 | . | TRBV28 | . | TGTGCCAGCAGATACAGGGTGTTGGGGTACGAGCAGTACTTC | CASRYRVLGYEQYF
TRBJ2-3 | TRBD2 | TRBV27 | . | TGTGCCAGCAGAGGAGCGGGGTACCCAAAAAGCACAGATACGCAGTATTTT | CASRGAGYPKSTDTQYF
TRBJ1-1 | . | TRBV29-1 | . | TGCAGCGTCCCCGGGGTGTCAAACACTGAAGCTTTCTTT | CSVPGVSNTEAFF
TRBJ2-7 | . | TRBV2 | . | TGTGCCAGCGTCAGGGGTGGGTACGAGCAGTACTTC | CASVRGGYEQYF
TRBJ2-3 | . | TRBV4-3 | . | TGCGCCAGCAGCCAAGACGGAGGGCCAGATACGCAGTATTTT | CASSQDGGPDTQYF
TRBJ2-7 | TRBD1 | TRBV25-1 | . | TGTGCCACGGGAAAGGGACAGCATCTCGAGCAGTACTTC | CATGKGQHLEQYF
TRBJ2-3 | . | TRBV11-2 | . | TGTGCCAGCAGCTTAAGGGGGAGCACAGATACGCAGTATTTT | CASSLRGSTDTQYF
TRBJ1-2 | . | TRBV7-6 | . | TGTGCCAGCAGCTTAGGGGGGCTCAGCGGCTACACCTTC | CASSLGGLSGYTF
TRBJ1-4 | TRBD1 | TRBV4-3 | . | TGCGCCAGCAGCAGAGGGGGCGCTACTAATGAAAAACTGTTTTTT | CASSRGGATNEKLFF
TRBJ2-1 | TRBD1 | TRBV7-9 | . | TGTGCCAGCAGACCCGACAGGGTTCGCAATGAGCAGTTCTTC | CASRPDRVRNEQFF
TRBJ1-2 | . | TRBV27 | . | TGTGCCAGCAGTCCGACCGCGGGGGGCTACACCTTC | CASSPTAGGYTF
TRBJ2-2 | TRBD1 | TRBV4-3 | . | TGCGCCAGCAGCCTGGGGACAGGCCAAAGAAACACCGGGGAGCTGTTTTTT | CASSLGTGQRNTGELFF
TRBJ1-5 | TRBD1 | TRBV7-9 | . | TGTGCCAGCAGCCCAGGGACAGCTAGCAATCAGCCCCAGCATTTT | CASSPGTASNQPQHF
TRBJ1-6 | . | TRBV18 | . | TGTGCCAGCTCACCCGACAGTGCGAATTCACCCCTCCACTTT | CASSPDSANSPLHF
TRBJ2-2 | TRBD1 | TRBV6-5 | . | TGTGCCAGCAGTTACCGGACAGGGGGCACCGGGGAGCTGTTTTTT | CASSYRTGGTGELFF
TRBJ1-5 | . | TRBV4-1 | once | TGCGCCAGCAGCGTAGACAGGTTAAGCAATCAGCCCCAGCATTTT | CASSVDRLSNQPQHF
TRBJ2-5 | TRBD1 | TRBV5-1 | . | TGCGCCAGCAGCACAGGGGACAGGGGCCAAGAGACCCAGTACTTC | CASSTGDRGQETQYF
TRBJ1-4 | TRBD1 | TRBV7-6 | . | TGTGCCAGCAGTAAGACAGGGGGCGGCGAAAAACTGTTTTTT | CASSKTGGGEKLFF
TRBJ1-1 | . | TRBV7-8 | . | TGTGCCAGCAGCTTAGTCCGGGGGAACACTGAAGCTTTCTTT | CASSLVRGNTEAFF
TRBJ1-1 | TRBD1 | TRBV2 | once | TGTGCCAGCAGTGAAGCGGACAGGCTAAACACTGAAGCTTTCTTT | CASSEADRLNTEAFF
TRBJ2-1 | . | TRBV10-2 | . | TGCGCCAGCAGCCCTAGCCCCTCCTACAATGAGCAGTTCTTC | CASSPSPSYNEQFF
TRBJ2-1 | . | TRBV5-1 | . | TGCGCCAGCAGCTTGGTTCTAGCGACTGACAATGAGCAGTTCTTC | CASSLVLATDNEQFF
TRBJ1-6 | TRBD1 | TRBV9 | . | TGTGCCAGCAGCAGGCCCGGGACAGGGGATTCACCCCTCCACTTT | CASSRPGTGDSPLHF
TRBJ1-6 | TRBD1 | TRBV28 | . | TGTGCCAGCAGTCCCGTCCTAGGGGGCGATTCACCCCTCCACTTT | CASSPVLGGDSPLHF
TRBJ2-1 | TRBD2 | TRBV6-5 | . | TGTGCCAGCAGTTACTCGATTTGGCGAGCGGGGTTTACAAAGTTCTTC | CASSYSIWRAGFTKFF